The 29 T cell receptor beta chains given below trace back to one sample, sequenced in a study of blood T cells in healthy people across ages. A J-beta primer mix and a sample-barcoded 5' primer were used in a second PCR of roughly 6 to 12 cycles. TCRdb independently ran MiXCR on the 5' RACE reads; one entry per CDR3 protein. The table includes about 780,000 distinct CDR3 sequences, about 42% detected once. Sequencing input: blood. Receptors were obtained from an elderly man in good health.

This chain uses TRBV5-1 with TRBJ2-3; no firm D call. The CDR3 totals 15 residues. Trimming removed 4 bases from V and 0 bases from J, with 12 bases in between. The germline gives CDR1 SGHRS, CDR2 YFSETQ. In DNA form, the CDR3 reads TGCGCCAGCAGCCCTCTAAAATCTAGCACAGATACGCAGTATTTT. Translation gives CASSPLKSSTDTQYF.

The chain recombines TRBV4-1 with TRBJ2-3, with TRBD2 matching over 11 bases. V was pared by 0 bases and J by 7 bases, with 3 bases of the junction left unmatched. Germline CDR1 is MGHRA and CDR2 is YSYEKL. The CDR3 runs to 15 residues. CDR3 amino acids: CASSQEASGRNTQYF. The DNA for the CDR3 is TGCGCCAGCAGCCAAGAAGCTAGCGGGAGGAATACGCAGTATTTT.

This clonotype was picked up a small number of times. This clone may be a read error of a much larger clone one base away. The chain carries TRBV7-2 and TRBJ2-1; 7 nucleotides match TRBD2. Germline assignment: CDR1 SGHTA and CDR2 FQGNSA. V shed 5 bases and J 2 bases; nucleotides not matched to a gene: 0. This CDR3 has 13 amino acids. In DNA form, the CDR3 reads TGTGCCAGCAGCGGGGGGGCCTACAATGAGCAGTTCTTC. The encoded protein is CASSGGAYNEQFF.

The chain couples TRBV4-2 to TRBJ2-3; D uncertain. CDR1 and CDR2 from the germline V gene are LGHNA and YNFKEQ. Trimming took off 8 bases at V and 6 bases at J, with 12 bases between the two ends. The CDR3 extends over 12 amino acids. CDR3 loop: CASGTVADTQYF. CDR3 nucleotide sequence: TGTGCCAGCGGCACGGTTGCGGATACGCAGTATTTT.

V is TRBV6-2 or TRBV6-3 and J is TRBJ2-4; TRBD1 aligns across 7 bases. The J call is doubtful: the DNA matches TRBJ2-7 better. The CDR3 is made up of 14 amino acids. The germline V gene has CDR1 MNHEY and CDR2 SVGEGT. The CDR3 coding sequence is TGTGCCAGCAGCCAGACAGGGCGCAGCGACGAGCAGTACTTC. Protein sequence: CASSQTGRSDEQYF.

The gene calls are TRBV4-2 and TRBJ1-1; D unclear. The ends were cut back, 0 bases at V and 12 bases at J, with 8 bases in the middle. CDR1 is LGHNA, CDR2 YNFKEQ, per germline. The CDR3 contains 11 residues. CDR3 bases: TGTGCCAGCAGCCAAGATTGGGAAACTTTCTTT. Encoded protein: CASSQDWETFF.

The chain couples TRBV28 to TRBJ1-1, with D unclear. CDR1 and CDR2 (germline): MDHEN, SYDVKM. There are 14 residues in the CDR3. Trimming left V 4 bases short and J 2 bases short, with 11 bases between. As DNA, the CDR3 is TGTGCCAGCAGTTCGGGATGGGGTAACACTGAAGCTTTCTTT. It is translated as CASSSGWGNTEAFF.

This clonotype has just a few counts. This chain uses TRBV6-6 with TRBJ2-1; D is possibly TRBD1 (6 bases). The CDR3 loop spans 15 amino acids. Per the germline V gene, CDR1 is MNHNY and CDR2 is SVGAGI (reference sequence). Trimming took off 6 bases at V and 2 bases at J, with 14 bases between the two ends. In DNA, the CDR3 is TGTGCCAGCAGACTGGACAGTACCACCTACAATGAGCAGTTCTTC. Its translation is CASRLDSTTYNEQFF.

The rearrangement links TRBV5-1 to TRBJ2-1, with TRBD1 identical over 7 bases. The DNA end favors TRBJ2-7, so the J call may be wrong. CDR1 SGHRS and CDR2 YFSETQ come from the germline V gene. The CDR3 runs to 14 residues. In nucleotides, the CDR3 is TGCGCCAGCAGCTCCGGGACAGACTTGTTCGAGCAGTACTTC. Its protein is CASSSGTDLFEQYF.

This sequence joins TRBV21-1 and TRBJ1-2; the DNA was not used to check the table's D call, TRBD1. TRBV21-1 is an annotated pseudogene. The length of the CDR3 is 15 residues. The CDR3 sequence is CASSLKGGACNGYTF. Here the CDR3 DNA reads TGTGCCAGCAGCTTAAAGGGGGGGGCGTGCAATGGCTACACCTTC.

The rearrangement links TRBV12-3 or TRBV12-4 to TRBJ2-2; tentatively, D is TRBD2 (5 bases). V dropped 5 bases and J dropped 5 bases, with 15 bases sitting between them. The CDR3 is 15 residues long. The CDR3 is CASSAGPPGTGELFF. The CDR3 DNA sequence: TGTGCCAGCAGTGCCGGACCCCCGGGGACCGGGGAGCTGTTTTTT.

This clonotype was seen only a few times. The rearrangement links TRBV27 to TRBJ2-5, with D possibly being TRBD2 (5 bases). This CDR3 contains 15 residues. V lost 0 bases to trimming and J lost 1 base, with 9 bases between them. Germline assignment: CDR1 MNHEY and CDR2 SMNVEV (reference sequence). The CDR3 is CASSLSRGPQETQYF. The DNA of the CDR3 is TGTGCCAGCAGTTTATCGAGAGGGCCCCAAGAGACCCAGTACTTC.

The chain uses TRBV10-3 and TRBJ2-1; no firm D call. Looked up from germline, CDR1 is ENHRY and CDR2 is SYGVKD. Trimming took 0 bases from V and 12 from J, leaving 12 bases between them. The CDR3 extends over 13 amino acids. This CDR3 reads CAISESNVMPQFF. DNA of the CDR3: TGTGCCATCAGTGAGTCGAACGTGATGCCGCAGTTCTTC.

This clonotype was detected only a few times. The chain uses TRBV27 and TRBJ2-3, with D unresolved. The V gene's germline CDR1 is MNHEY and CDR2 SMNVEV (reference sequence). Trimming removed 7 bases at V and 4 bases at J, with 6 bases between. The CDR3 is made up of 11 amino acids. Written as DNA, the CDR3 is TGTGCCAGCAAGTTAGCAGATACGCAGTATTTT. Protein sequence: CASKLADTQYF.

The rearrangement joins TRBV7-9 to TRBJ1-2; D is ambiguous. From germline, CDR1 is SEHNR and CDR2 FQNEAQ (reference sequence). Trimming took off 2 bases at V and 0 bases at J, with 7 bases between the two ends. The CDR3 length is 14 residues. The DNA for the CDR3 is TGTGCCAGCAGCTTAAGAGCAGCTAACTATGGCTACACCTTC. It is translated as CASSLRAANYGYTF.

The count of this clonotype is one. The rearrangement uses TRBV9 and TRBJ2-5; D not certain. V was shortened by 7 bases and J by 4 bases, with 14 bases between the two germline ends. The V gene's germline CDR1 is SGDLS and CDR2 YYNGEE. CDR3 length: 13 amino acids. The CDR3 reads CASGFRPGETQYF. In nucleotides, the CDR3 is TGTGCCAGCGGCTTCCGGCCTGGAGAGACCCAGTACTTC.

This clonotype occurred a few times. V is TRBV18 and J is TRBJ2-1, with 8 bases aligning to TRBD2. The germline gives CDR1 KGHSH, CDR2 LQKENI. CDR3 length: 13 amino acids. The J segment lost 6 bases and the V segment lost 6 bases, leaving 4 bases of the junction unmatched. The CDR3 nucleotides are TGTGCCAGCTCTAGGACTAGCATCAATGAGCAGTTCTTC. Its protein is CASSRTSINEQFF.

This sequence joins TRBV3-1 and TRBJ1-1; D not certain. This CDR3 contains 14 residues. From germline, CDR1 is LGHDT and CDR2 YNNKEL (reference sequence). V lost 1 base and J lost 0, with 6 bases in between. The CDR3 DNA is TGTGCCAGCAGCCAAGGGCAGATGAACACTGAAGCTTTCTTT. Encoded protein: CASSQGQMNTEAFF.

CDR3 DNA sequence: TGTGCCAGCAGCTTAACCCTAGCCACAGATACGCAGTATTTT. Translated, it gives CASSLTLATDTQYF. V is TRBV7-3 and J is TRBJ2-3, with a possible D match to TRBD2 (5 bases). Germline CDR1 is SGHTA and CDR2 is FQGTGA. Trimming removed 0 bases from V and 2 bases from J, with 6 bases in between. The CDR3 length is 14 residues.

This clonotype was detected only a few times. This chain links TRBV12-3 or TRBV12-4 with TRBJ1-2; 8 bases agree with TRBD1. Trimming took 6 bases from V and 8 from J; bases not matched to a gene: 8. The CDR3 spans 13 residues. As DNA, the CDR3 is TGTGCCAGCAGGAACGGACAGGGAGAGGGCTACACCTTC. Translation gives CASRNGQGEGYTF.

The chain carries TRBV28 and TRBJ1-5; no clear D. Germline CDR1 reads MDHEN; CDR2 reads SYDVKM. V was clipped by 6 bases and J by 0 bases, with 12 bases between them. CDR3 length equals 15 residues. The CDR3 sequence: CASRDEVYSNQPQHF. The CDR3 DNA is TGTGCCAGCAGAGACGAGGTGTATAGCAATCAGCCCCAGCATTTT.

The V gene is TRBV28, the J gene TRBJ1-6; D is unresolved. The CDR3 runs to 15 residues. Germline lookup yields CDR1 MDHEN and CDR2 SYDVKM. V was trimmed by 3 bases and J by 6 bases, leaving 12 bases between them. The CDR3 DNA reads as TGTGCCAGCAGTTTCCTCCAGATGCCTAATTCACCCCTCCACTTT. Its protein product is CASSFLQMPNSPLHF.

This clonotype has only a few counts. The rearrangement uses TRBV9 and TRBJ2-6; possibly TRBD1 or TRBD2 for D (7 bases each). Trimming removed 5 bases at V and 3 bases at J, with 18 bases between. The germline V gene has CDR1 SGDLS and CDR2 YYNGEE. CDR3 length equals 17 residues. The CDR3 bases are TGTGCCAGCAGTTACGCAGGGGGGGTGGATGGGGCCAACGTCCTGACTTTC. It codes for CASSYAGGVDGANVLTF. Full variable domain (rest looked up from reference TRBV9 and TRBJ2-6): DSGVTQTPKHLITATGQRVTLRCSPRSGDLSVYWYQQSLDQGLQFLIQYYNGEERAKGNILERFSAQQFPDLHSELNLSSLELGDSALYFCASSYAGGVDGANVLTFGAGSRLTVL.

The J gene is TRBJ2-4, the V gene TRBV25-1, with D possibly matching TRBD2 (6 bases). The J call may be wrong; the DNA end is better matched by TRBJ2-7. Germline CDR1 and CDR2: MGHDK and SYGVNS. This CDR3 is built from 13 residues. The DNA of the CDR3 is TGTGCCGGTTGGGACCGGGGGAGATTCGAGCAGTACTTC. It yields the protein CAGWDRGRFEQYF.

The chain joins TRBV20-1 to TRBJ2-5, with TRBD2 matching 8 bases. V trimming: 5 bases; J trimming: 5 bases; junction bases outside the gene matches: 10. The CDR3 sequence is 14 residues long. Germline V CDR1 and CDR2: DFQATT, SNEGSKA (reference sequence). CDR3 in DNA: TGCAGTGCTCCCAATTCAGCGGGAGAGGAGACCCAGTACTTC. The encoded protein is CSAPNSAGEETQYF.

The chain employs TRBV29-1 and TRBJ2-7, with D possibly TRBD2 on 7 matching bases. The CDR3 runs to 15 residues. Trimming stripped 1 base from V and 2 bases from J, with 15 bases between. Per germline, CDR1 SQVTM and CDR2 ANQGSEA. The CDR3 here is CSVEGGGQKPYEQYF. The CDR3 DNA reads TGCAGCGTTGAAGGGGGGGGGCAGAAGCCCTACGAGCAGTACTTC.

The chain joins TRBV6-2 or TRBV6-3 to TRBJ2-7; D not resolved. The CDR3 loop spans 13 amino acids. Between the trimmed V and J ends, which lost 5 bases and 5 bases, there was a span of 13 bases. Germline CDR1 and CDR2: MNHEY and SVGEGT. The CDR3 DNA reads TGTGCCAGCAGTCCAAGCCCCACCAACGAGCAGTACTTC. Encoded protein: CASSPSPTNEQYF.

V usage is TRBV12-3 or TRBV12-4 and J usage is TRBJ2-2, with D perhaps TRBD1 (6 bases). Trimming took 6 bases from V and 0 from J, leaving 11 bases between them. This CDR3 contains 15 residues. The CDR3 loop reads CASSAGVSNTGELFF. The CDR3, as DNA: TGTGCCAGCAGCGCAGGGGTCTCGAACACCGGGGAGCTGTTTTTT.

This clonotype was seen many times. The DNA of the CDR3 is TGCAGCGCCCCGGGCTTGGGCCTGGGGTATGGCTACACCTTC. Residues: CSAPGLGLGYGYTF. This sequence joins TRBV29-1 and TRBJ1-2, with no clear D. V dropped 7 bases and J dropped 5 bases, with 20 bases sitting between them. In germline, CDR1 is SQVTM, CDR2 ANQGSEA. This CDR3 is 14 amino acids long.